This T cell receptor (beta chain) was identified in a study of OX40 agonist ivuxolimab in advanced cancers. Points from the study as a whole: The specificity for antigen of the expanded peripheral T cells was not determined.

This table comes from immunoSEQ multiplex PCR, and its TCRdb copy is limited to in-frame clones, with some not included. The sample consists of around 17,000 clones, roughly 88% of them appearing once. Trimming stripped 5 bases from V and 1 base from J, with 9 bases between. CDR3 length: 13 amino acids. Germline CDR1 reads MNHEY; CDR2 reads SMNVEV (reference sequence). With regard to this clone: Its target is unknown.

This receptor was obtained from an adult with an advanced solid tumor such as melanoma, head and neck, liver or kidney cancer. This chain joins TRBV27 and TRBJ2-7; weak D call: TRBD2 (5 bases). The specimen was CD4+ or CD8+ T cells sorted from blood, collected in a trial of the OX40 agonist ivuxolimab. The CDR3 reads CASSPGISYEQYF. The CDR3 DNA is TGTGCCAGCAGTCCGGGGATATCCTACGAGCAGTACTTC.